This T cell receptor (beta chain) was sequenced in a study of yellow fever vaccine responses in identical twins. Broader study findings: A vaccine T cell response that seemed partly convergent and partly personalized was reported in twins.

One entry per CDR3 protein, called by TCRdb with MiXCR from the RT-PCR reads. The sample consists of around 17,000 distinct CDR3 sequences, roughly 80% of them appearing once. Of note for this clonotype: Its matching antigen is unknown.

Germline V gene lookup returns CDR1 MGHRA and CDR2 YSYEKL. The CDR3 has 16 residues. V was pared by 0 bases and J by 6 bases, with 17 bases between. Sequencing used T cells from blood (PBMCs), unsorted or a sorted subset (not recorded which), obtained before or after yellow fever vaccination (not recorded which). The V call is TRBV4-1, the J call TRBJ1-2; perhaps TRBD1 as D (5 bases). The sequence derives from a woman between 18 and 30 years old who received the yellow fever vaccine. Here the CDR3 DNA reads TGCGCCAGCAGCCAAGATTGGGGGGGTTCGTTGAATGGCTACACCTTC. Translating gives CASSQDWGGSLNGYTF.